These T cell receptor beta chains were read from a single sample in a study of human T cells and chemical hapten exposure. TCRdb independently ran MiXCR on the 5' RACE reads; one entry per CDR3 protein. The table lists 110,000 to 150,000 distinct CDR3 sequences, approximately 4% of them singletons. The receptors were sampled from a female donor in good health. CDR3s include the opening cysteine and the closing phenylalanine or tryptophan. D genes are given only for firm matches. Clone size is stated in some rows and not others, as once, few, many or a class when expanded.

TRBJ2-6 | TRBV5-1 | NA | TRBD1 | TGCGCCAGCAGCGTGCAGGGGGCGATTGGATCTGGGGCCAACGTCCTGACTTTC | CASSVQGAIGSGANVLTF
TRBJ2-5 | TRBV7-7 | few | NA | TGTGCTAGCAGCTTAGAGCCCAGGGTAGGGGAGACCCAGTACTTC | CASSLEPRVGETQYF
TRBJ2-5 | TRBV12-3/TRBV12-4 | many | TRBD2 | TGTGCCAGCAGTTTGGGTAGCGGGGCGGGGGAGACCCAGTACTTC | CASSLGSGAGETQYF
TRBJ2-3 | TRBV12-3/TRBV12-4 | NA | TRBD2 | TGTGCCAGCACCAGGACTAGCGGGGGGGCAAATACGCTGTATTTT | CASTRTSGGANTLYF
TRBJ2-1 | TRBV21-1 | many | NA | TGTGCCACCCCGACCGCCTCCTACAATGAGCAGTTCTTC | CATPTASYNEQFF
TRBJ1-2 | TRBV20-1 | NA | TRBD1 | TGCAGTGCTTACCCGGGACAGCCTTATGGCTACACCTTC | CSAYPGQPYGYTF
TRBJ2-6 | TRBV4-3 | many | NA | TGCGCCAGCAGCCCTGACGGCCAATCTGGGGCCAACGTCCTGACTTTC | CASSPDGQSGANVLTF
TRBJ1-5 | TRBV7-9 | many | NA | TGTGCCAGCAGCTTAGGTCCTCAGCCCCAGCATTTT | CASSLGPQPQHF
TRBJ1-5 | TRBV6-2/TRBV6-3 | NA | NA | TGTGCCAGCACCCACCCCGGGGACGGGGCGAAGCAGCCCCAGCATTTT | CASTHPGDGAKQPQHF
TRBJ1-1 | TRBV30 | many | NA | TGTGCCTGGATTGAGGGGACTGAAGCTTTCTTT | CAWIEGTEAFF
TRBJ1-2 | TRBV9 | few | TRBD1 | TGTGCCAGCAGCGTAGCTATGAGACAGGGTACCGGTGTTCATGGCTACACCTTC | CASSVAMRQGTGVHGYTF
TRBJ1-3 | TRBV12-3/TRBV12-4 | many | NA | TGTGCCAGCAGGCACAGGGATAAGGGATCTTCCTCTGGAAACACCATATATTTT | CASRHRDKGSSSGNTIYF
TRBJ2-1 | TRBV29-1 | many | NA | TGCAGCGCAGGACCACACAGGGAGACAACCTCCTACAATGAGCAGTTCTTC | CSAGPHRETTSYNEQFF
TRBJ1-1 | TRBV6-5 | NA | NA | TGTGCCAGCAGGCGCGGGAACACTGAAGCTTTCTTT | CASRRGNTEAFF
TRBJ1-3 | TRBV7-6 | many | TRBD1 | TGTGCCAGCAGCCAGAGACAGGGCACCGGAGGAAACACCATATATTTT | CASSQRQGTGGNTIYF
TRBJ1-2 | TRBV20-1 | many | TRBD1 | TGCAGTGCTAGAGGAGACAGGGGAATCTATGGCTACACCTTC | CSARGDRGIYGYTF
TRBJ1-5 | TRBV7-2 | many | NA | TGTGCCAGCAGCCCCGACAGGCGTCAGCCCCAGCATTTT | CASSPDRRQPQHF
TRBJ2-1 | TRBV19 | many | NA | TGTGCCAGTAGTATGGAGCAGGGGGGGTACAATGAGCAGTTCTTC | CASSMEQGGYNEQFF
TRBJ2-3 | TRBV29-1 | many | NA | TGCAGCGTGACGTGGGGGGATACGCAGTATTTT | CSVTWGDTQYF
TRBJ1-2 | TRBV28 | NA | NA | TGTGCCAGCAGTTGTAGTCATGCCTACACCTTC | CASSCSHAYTF
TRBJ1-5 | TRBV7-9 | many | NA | TGTGCCAGCAGCTTAGGCCCTGATAGCAATCAGCCCCAGCATTTT | CASSLGPDSNQPQHF
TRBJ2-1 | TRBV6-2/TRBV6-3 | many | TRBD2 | TGTGCCAGCAGCCACCCCGTTTCCAGCGGGGGGGCGGGTAGCAACAATGAGCAGTTCTTC | CASSHPVSSGGAGSNNEQFF
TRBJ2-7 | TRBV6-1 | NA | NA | TGTGCCAGCAGTGACAAGAGTTTTTACGAGCAGTACTTC | CASSDKSFYEQYF
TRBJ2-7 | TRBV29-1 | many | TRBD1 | TGCAGCGTTTTGGACAGGGTCTACGAGCAGTACTTC | CSVLDRVYEQYF
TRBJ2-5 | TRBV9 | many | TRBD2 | TGTGCCAGCAGCGTACGTGAGCGGGGGTGGACCCAGTACTTC | CASSVRERGWTQYF
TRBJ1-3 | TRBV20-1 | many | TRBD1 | TGCAGCGCCTGGGACAGGGTGGAAAACACCATATATTTT | CSAWDRVENTIYF
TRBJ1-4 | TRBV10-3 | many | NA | TGTGCCATCAGTTCCGCAACTAATGAAAAACTGTTTTTT | CAISSATNEKLFF
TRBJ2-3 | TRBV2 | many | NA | TGTGCCAGCAGTGGTGGGACCCGCACAGATACGCAGTATTTT | CASSGGTRTDTQYF
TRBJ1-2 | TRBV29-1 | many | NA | TGCAGCGTTGAGGGGTCCGGATTTAATGGCTACACCTTC | CSVEGSGFNGYTF
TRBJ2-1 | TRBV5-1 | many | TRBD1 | TGCGCCAGCAGCGAAGGGACAGGACATTACAATGAGCAGTTCTTC | CASSEGTGHYNEQFF
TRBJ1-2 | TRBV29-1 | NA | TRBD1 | TGCAGCGTTGCGAGACAGGGGGCGGAGTATGGCTACACCTTC | CSVARQGAEYGYTF
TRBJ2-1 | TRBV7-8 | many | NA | TGTGCCAGCAGCCCCCTCCGGAATTACAATGAGCAGTTCTTC | CASSPLRNYNEQFF
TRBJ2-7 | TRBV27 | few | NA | TGTGCCAGCAGTTCCGTTCTTGAGGTATACGAGCAGTACTTC | CASSSVLEVYEQYF
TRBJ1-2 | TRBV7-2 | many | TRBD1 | TGTGCCAGCAGGAGTCGGACAGGGGGAAACTATGGCTACACCTTC | CASRSRTGGNYGYTF
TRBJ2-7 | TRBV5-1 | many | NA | TGCGCCAGCAGCTTGAGATCTTCGGGGGCACGTATCTACGAGCAGTACTTC | CASSLRSSGARIYEQYF
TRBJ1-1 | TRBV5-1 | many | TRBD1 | TGCGCCAGCAGCTTCGGACAGGGGACTGAAGCTTTCTTT | CASSFGQGTEAFF
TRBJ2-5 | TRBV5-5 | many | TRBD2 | TGTGCCAGCAGCTTGGGAGTCTTAGCGGGGGAAGAGACCCAGTACTTC | CASSLGVLAGEETQYF
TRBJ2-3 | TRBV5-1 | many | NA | TGCGCCAGCAGCTTGACAGCGACTAGCACAGATACGCAGTATTTT | CASSLTATSTDTQYF
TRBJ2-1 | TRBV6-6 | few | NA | TGTGCCAGCAGTACTGTTGGAGAAAGAGCGTGGAATGAGCAGTTCTTC | CASSTVGERAWNEQFF